These 3 T cell receptor beta chains came from one sample sequenced in a study of Graves' ophthalmopathy and Graves' hyperthyroidism. RNA transcripts were the template, and TCR beta CDR3 regions were amplified from them. HTBI primers were employed in first-round RT-PCR, then a second-round multiplex PCR followed. Each CDR3 protein gets one entry after TCRdb re-called the multiplex PCR reads with MiXCR. Of roughly 500,000 distinct CDR3 sequences detected, around 15% appear once; the ten largest clones hold 8% to 10%. Sequencing input: blood. Receptors originate from a woman aged 25-40 years with Graves' ophthalmopathy.

This clonotype was picked up many times. V is TRBV2 and J is TRBJ1-5; D call uncertain. The CDR3 is 13 amino acids. Germline CDR1 is SNHLY and CDR2 is FYNNEI. Trimming removed 3 bases at V and 5 bases at J, with 8 bases between. CDR3 nucleotide sequence: TGTGCCAGCAGTGATAATGGTGATCAGCCCCAGCATTTT. This codes for CASSDNGDQPQHF. Full variable domain (outside the CDR3, taken from reference TRBV2 and TRBJ1-5): EPEVTQTPSHQVTQMGQEVILRCVPISNHLYFYWYRQILGQKVEFLVSFYNNEISEKSEIFDDQFSVERPDGSNFTLKIRSTKLEDSAMYFCASSDNGDQPQHFGDGTRLSIL.

This clonotype was detected only a few times. This rearrangement joins TRBV25-1 to TRBJ1-5; TRBD1 matches at 7 bases. Germline assignment: CDR1 MGHDK and CDR2 SYGVNS. With V trimmed by 3 bases and J by 2 bases, 4 bases remained unmatched. This CDR3 has 15 residues. The CDR3 loop is CASSDDRAGNQPQHF. The CDR3 nucleotides read TGTGCCAGCAGTGACGACAGGGCAGGCAATCAGCCCCAGCATTTT.

This clonotype has a handful of counts. The J gene is TRBJ2-7, the V gene TRBV7-8, with D perhaps TRBD2 (6 bases). With 3 bases removed from V and 3 bases from J, the gap between germline ends came to 12 bases. The germline CDR1 and CDR2 sequences are SGHVS and FQNEAQ. This CDR3 region has 14 residues. The CDR3 region has the DNA TGTGCCAGCAGCTTCCGGGGACTTAACTACGAGCAGTACTTC. It yields the protein CASSFRGLNYEQYF.